These 24 T cell receptor beta chains were all obtained from the same sample, sequenced in a study of blood T cell repertoires in COVID-19. Sequencing used immunoSEQ multiplex PCR; TCRdb keeps in-frame clones, though not all of them. Counted here are around 400,000 clones, about 89% occurring once; the ten biggest clones make up 10%. Sequences were obtained from peripheral blood. These receptors originate from a woman in her twenties or thirties with COVID-19, enrolled during active disease.

This chain connects TRBV10-1 to TRBJ1-2, with 10 bases that match TRBD1. Germline CDR1 reads WNHNN; CDR2 reads SYGVQD (reference sequence). V was clipped by 3 bases and J by 6 bases; unmatched bases: 7. This CDR3 has 15 residues. CDR3 nucleotides: TGCGCCAGCAGTGAACGGACAGGGGGTATAGATGGCTACACCTTC. This codes for CASSERTGGIDGYTF.

This chain links TRBV7-3 with TRBJ2-1, with 9 positions matching TRBD2. J was trimmed by 7 bases and V by 11 bases; bases with no gene match: 9. CDR1 is SGHTA, CDR2 FQGTGA, per germline. The CDR3 has 13 amino acids. This CDR3 reads CALARAGGNEQFF. CDR3 nucleotide sequence: TGTGCCCTGGCCCGTGCGGGAGGGAATGAGCAGTTCTTC.

This chain uses TRBV29-1 with TRBJ2-1, with 7 bases fitting TRBD2. CDR3 size: 16 residues. J gave up 8 bases and V 0 bases, and 13 bases lay outside the gene matches. CDR1 is SQVTM, CDR2 ANQGSEA, per germline. This CDR3 is CSVEDRDELALDEQFF. The CDR3 bases are TGCAGCGTTGAAGATAGAGATGAACTAGCGTTAGATGAGCAGTTCTTC.

V usage is TRBV20-1 and J usage is TRBJ2-1, with 8 bases identical to TRBD1. CDR1 is DFQATT, CDR2 SNEGSKA, per germline (reference sequence). CDR3 size: 17 residues. The V and J ends lost 3 bases and 5 bases, in that order; junction bases with no gene match: 15. The CDR3: CSASVFRGLSPDNEQFF. Written as DNA, the CDR3 is TGCAGTGCTAGTGTTTTCAGGGGGCTATCCCCCGACAATGAGCAGTTCTTC.

The chain employs TRBV5-4 and TRBJ2-4; 12 bases fit TRBD2. Germline loops: CDR1 SGHNT, CDR2 YYREEE (reference sequence). The CDR3 is made up of 16 amino acids. J gave up 7 bases and V 0 bases, and 5 bases lay outside the gene matches. CDR3 region: CASSLDLAGGGNIQYF. The CDR3 nucleotides read TGTGCCAGCAGCTTGGATCTAGCGGGAGGGGGGAACATTCAGTACTTC.

The rearrangement joins TRBV5-1 to TRBJ1-2; 11 nucleotides align to TRBD1. The V gene's germline CDR1 is SGHRS and CDR2 YFSETQ. This CDR3 has 14 residues. The trim removed 4 bases at V and 4 bases at J, leaving 3 bases unmatched. This CDR3 reads CASSGQGAGYGYTF. The CDR3 nucleotides are TGCGCCAGCAGCGGACAGGGGGCGGGCTATGGCTACACCTTC.

V is TRBV5-1 and J is TRBJ2-3; 8 bases are a match to TRBD1. Germline loops: CDR1 SGHRS, CDR2 YFSETQ. The CDR3 spans 15 residues. V shed 0 bases, J shed 8 bases, and the junction held 8 bases outside the gene matches. The DNA for the CDR3 is TGCGCCAGCAGCTTGGGACAGGGGCTATGGGGTACGCAGTATTTT. Translation gives CASSLGQGLWGTQYF.

The rearrangement links TRBV6-2 or TRBV6-3 to TRBJ2-3, with a weak D call TRBD1 (6 bases). The CDR3 runs 14 residues. Germline CDR1 reads MNHEY; CDR2 reads SVGEGT. Trimming left V 2 bases short and J 5 bases short, with 11 bases between. The CDR3: CASSYQGPEDTQYF. CDR3 bases: TGTGCCAGCAGTTACCAGGGGCCGGAAGATACGCAGTATTTT.

This clone was seen once. The chain combines TRBV11-2 with TRBJ2-5; 13 bases are shared with TRBD2. This CDR3 has 16 residues. J was trimmed by 5 bases and V by 5 bases; bases with no gene match: 8. The germline gives CDR1 SGHAT, CDR2 FQNNGV. CDR3: CASSPRGLAGSETQYF. CDR3 bases: TGTGCCAGCAGCCCCCGGGGACTAGCGGGATCGGAGACCCAGTACTTC.

For the CDR3, the DNA is TGCGCCAGCAGCCACGACAGGGGCGAGGGCGAGCAGTACTTC. Protein: CASSHDRGEGEQYF. The rearrangement uses TRBV4-3 and TRBJ2-7; 8 bases map to TRBD1. The V and J ends lost 3 bases and 6 bases, in that order; junction bases with no gene match: 7. CDR1 and CDR2 from the germline V gene are LGHNA and YSLEER. The CDR3 loop spans 14 amino acids.

This chain uses TRBV28 with TRBJ2-1, with 9 bases identical to TRBD2. With V trimmed by 8 bases and J by 4 bases, 3 bases remained unmatched. This CDR3 is built from 13 residues. CDR1 is MDHEN, CDR2 SYDVKM, per germline. The CDR3 reads CASCGREYNEQFF. Here the CDR3 DNA reads TGTGCCAGCTGCGGGAGGGAGTACAATGAGCAGTTCTTC.

V is TRBV6-5 and J is TRBJ1-5; D is unclear. Trimming stripped 4 bases from V and 3 bases from J, with 7 bases between. The CDR3 covers 13 residues. The germline V gene has CDR1 MNHEY and CDR2 SVGAGI. DNA of the CDR3: TGTGCCAGCAGTTGGACTCTCAATCAGCCCCAGCATTTT. This translates into CASSWTLNQPQHF.

The chain recombines TRBV28 with TRBJ2-5; 10 bases match TRBD1. V lost 6 bases and J lost 4; bases outside the gene matches: 8. The CDR3 runs to 15 residues. In germline, CDR1 is MDHEN, CDR2 SYDVKM. The CDR3 is CASSSGQGFRETQYF. The DNA of the CDR3 is TGTGCCAGCAGCTCGGGACAGGGGTTTCGAGAGACCCAGTACTTC. Combining the CDR3 with reference TRBV28 and TRBJ2-5 gives the whole variable domain DVKVTQSSRYLVKRTGEKVFLECVQDMDHENMFWYRQDPGLGLRLIYFSYDVKMKEKGDIPEGYSVSREKKERFSLILESASTNQTSMYLCASSSGQGFRETQYFGPGTRLLVL.

The chain joins TRBV7-6 to TRBJ2-3; TRBD2 matches 10 bases. This CDR3 spans 15 amino acids. V shed 5 bases, J shed 4 bases, and the junction held 6 bases outside the gene matches. Germline CDR1 and CDR2: SGHVS and FNYEAQ. CDR3 bases: TGTGCCAGCAGCGCCCGGACTAGCGGTCCAGATACGCAGTATTTT. It codes for CASSARTSGPDTQYF.

The chain couples TRBV19 to TRBJ1-2; D not resolved. Trimming left V 3 bases short and J 7 bases short, with 9 bases between. The CDR3 runs 12 residues. The germline CDR1 and CDR2 sequences are LNHDA and SQIVND (reference sequence). Here the CDR3 DNA reads TGTGCCAGTAGTATTTCTGGAGCTGGCTACACCTTC. Its translation is CASSISGAGYTF. Combining the CDR3 with reference TRBV19 and TRBJ1-2 gives the whole variable domain DGGITQSPKYLFRKEGQNVTLSCEQNLNHDAMYWYRQDPGQGLRLIYYSQIVNDFQKGDIAEGYSVSREKKESFPLTVTSAQKNPTAFYLCASSISGAGYTFGSGTRLTVV.

This clone was detected only a few times. The chain carries TRBV4-1 and TRBJ1-2, with TRBD1 identical over 7 bases. From germline, CDR1 is MGHRA and CDR2 YSYEKL. There are 14 residues in the CDR3. With 4 bases clipped from V and 2 bases from J, the junction kept 4 bases outside the gene matches. The CDR3 is CASSPIQGNYGYTF. CDR3 DNA sequence: TGCGCCAGCAGCCCCATACAGGGGAACTATGGCTACACCTTC.

The V and J genes are TRBV6-2 or TRBV6-3 and TRBJ1-1; no clear D gene. This CDR3 contains 13 residues. The germline V and J ends were trimmed by 2 bases and 5 bases, with 9 bases remaining between them. The germline V gene encodes CDR1 MNHEY and CDR2 SVGEGT. This CDR3 reads CASSYEGRTEAFF. In DNA, the CDR3 is TGTGCCAGCAGTTACGAGGGTAGGACTGAAGCTTTCTTT.

The J gene is TRBJ1-1, the V gene TRBV27; D unresolved. V was shortened by 11 bases and J by 0 bases, with 13 bases between the two germline ends. Per germline, CDR1 MNHEY and CDR2 SMNVEV (reference sequence). This CDR3 is 13 amino acids long. The CDR3 DNA sequence: TGTGCCTGCCGTGAGACATTGAACACTGAAGCTTTCTTT. Translating gives CACRETLNTEAFF.

Points on this clone: This specimen includes other DNA sequences encoding the same CDR3. The J gene is TRBJ2-1, the V gene TRBV19, with TRBD2 matching 8 bases. Germline V lookup: CDR1 LNHDA, CDR2 SQIVND (reference sequence). The CDR3 covers 14 residues. V was clipped by 4 bases and J by 5 bases; unmatched bases: 4. The CDR3 DNA sequence: TGTGCCAGTAGTAGTCTAGCGGGTAACAATGAGCAGTTCTTC. This encodes CASSSLAGNNEQFF.

Concerning this clone: This same CDR3 is encoded by further DNA sequences in the sample. V is TRBV20-1 and J is TRBJ2-7, with a possible D match to TRBD1 (5 bases). CDR1 is DFQATT, CDR2 SNEGSKA, per germline (reference sequence). Trimming took 3 bases from V and 2 from J, leaving 5 bases between them. The CDR3 consists of 11 residues. The DNA of the CDR3 is TGCAGTGCTAGGGACACCTACGAGCAGTACTTC. As protein: CSARDTYEQYF.

V usage is TRBV11-2 and J usage is TRBJ2-1; D is unresolved. Germline CDR1 and CDR2: SGHAT and FQNNGV. CDR3 length: 13 amino acids. Trimming took 0 bases from V and 9 from J, leaving 9 bases between them. CDR3 loop: CASSLDRVGEQFF. The CDR3 nucleotides are TGTGCCAGCAGCTTAGATCGGGTCGGTGAGCAGTTCTTC.

This rearrangement joins TRBV4-1 to TRBJ2-3; 12 nucleotides agree with TRBD2. There are 15 residues in the CDR3. Germline CDR1 reads MGHRA; CDR2 reads YSYEKL. J gave up 9 bases and V 1 base, and 5 bases lay outside the gene matches. CDR3 amino acids: CASSQGLAGARTQYF. The CDR3, as DNA: TGCGCCAGCAGCCAAGGACTAGCGGGAGCGAGGACGCAGTATTTT.

This chain joins TRBV9 and TRBJ2-1; no reliable D call. The CDR3 covers 14 residues. Trimming took off 0 bases at V and 8 bases at J, with 12 bases between the two ends. Germline V gene data show CDR1 as SGDLS and CDR2 as YYNGEE. DNA for the CDR3: TGTGCCAGCAGCGTAGCTTCGTCAGGCGATGAGCAGTTCTTC. Protein: CASSVASSGDEQFF.

This clone was observed once. The rearrangement uses TRBV6-4 and TRBJ2-1; possible D gene TRBD2, 5 bases. Germline V gene sequence: CDR1 MRHNA, CDR2 SNTAGT. With 6 bases removed from V and 2 bases from J, the gap between germline ends came to 14 bases. CDR3 length equals 15 residues. The CDR3 spells CASSPEAAAYNEQFF. CDR3 DNA: TGTGCCAGCAGCCCGGAGGCTGCTGCCTACAATGAGCAGTTCTTC.